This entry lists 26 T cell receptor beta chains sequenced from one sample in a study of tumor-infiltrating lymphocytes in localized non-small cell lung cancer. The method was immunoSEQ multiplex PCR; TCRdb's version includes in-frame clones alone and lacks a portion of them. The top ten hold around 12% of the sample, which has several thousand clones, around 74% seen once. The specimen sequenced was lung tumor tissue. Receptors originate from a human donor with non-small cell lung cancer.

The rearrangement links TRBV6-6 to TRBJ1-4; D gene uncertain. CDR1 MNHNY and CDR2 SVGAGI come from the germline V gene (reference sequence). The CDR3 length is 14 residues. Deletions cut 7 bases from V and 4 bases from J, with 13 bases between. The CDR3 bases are TGTGCCAGCAACAAAGACGGCTTTAATGAAAAACTGTTTTTT. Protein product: CASNKDGFNEKLFF.

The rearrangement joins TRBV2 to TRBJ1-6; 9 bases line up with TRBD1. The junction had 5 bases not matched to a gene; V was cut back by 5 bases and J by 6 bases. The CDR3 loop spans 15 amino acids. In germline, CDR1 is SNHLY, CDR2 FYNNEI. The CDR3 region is CASSSRDRVNSPLHF. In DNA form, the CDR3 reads TGTGCCAGCAGTTCCCGGGACAGGGTTAATTCACCCCTCCACTTT.

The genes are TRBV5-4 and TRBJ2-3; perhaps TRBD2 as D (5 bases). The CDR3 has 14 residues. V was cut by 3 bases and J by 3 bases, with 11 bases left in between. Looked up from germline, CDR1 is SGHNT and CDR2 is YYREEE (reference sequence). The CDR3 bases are TGTGCCAGCAGCTCTCGGACTGGAACAGATACGCAGTATTTT. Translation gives CASSSRTGTDTQYF.

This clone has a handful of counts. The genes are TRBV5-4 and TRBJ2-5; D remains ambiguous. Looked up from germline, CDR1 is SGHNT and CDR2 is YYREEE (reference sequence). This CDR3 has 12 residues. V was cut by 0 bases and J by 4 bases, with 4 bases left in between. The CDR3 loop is CASSLEGETQYF. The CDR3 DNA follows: TGTGCCAGCAGCTTGGAAGGAGAGACCCAGTACTTC.

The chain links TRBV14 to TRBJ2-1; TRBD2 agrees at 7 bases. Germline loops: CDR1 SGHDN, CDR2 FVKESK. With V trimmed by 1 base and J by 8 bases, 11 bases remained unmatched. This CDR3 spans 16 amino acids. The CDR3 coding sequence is TGTGCCAGCAGCCAAGTCAGAGGGCGGGAGTCACATGAGCAGTTCTTC. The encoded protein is CASSQVRGRESHEQFF.

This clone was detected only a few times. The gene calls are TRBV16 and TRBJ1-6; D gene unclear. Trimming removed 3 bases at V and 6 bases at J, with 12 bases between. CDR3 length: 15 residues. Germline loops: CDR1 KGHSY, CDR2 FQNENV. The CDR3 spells CASSQGGRFNSPLHF. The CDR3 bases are TGTGCCAGCAGCCAGGGAGGGCGGTTTAATTCACCCCTCCACTTT. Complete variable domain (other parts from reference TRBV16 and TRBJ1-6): GEEVAQTPKHLVRGEGQKAKLYCAPIKGHSYVFWYQQVLKNEFKFLISFQNENVFDETGMPKERFSAKCLPNSPCSLEIQATKLEDSAVYFCASSQGGRFNSPLHFGNGTRLTVT.

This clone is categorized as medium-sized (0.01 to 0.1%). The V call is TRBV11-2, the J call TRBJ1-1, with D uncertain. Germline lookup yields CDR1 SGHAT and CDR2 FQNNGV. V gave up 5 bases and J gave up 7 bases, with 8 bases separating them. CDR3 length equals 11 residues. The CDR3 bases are TGTGCCAGCAGCGTACAGCATGAAGCTTTCTTT. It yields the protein CASSVQHEAFF.

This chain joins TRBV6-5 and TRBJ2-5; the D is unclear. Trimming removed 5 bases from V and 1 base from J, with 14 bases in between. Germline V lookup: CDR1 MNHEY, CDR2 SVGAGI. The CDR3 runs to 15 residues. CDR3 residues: CASSPYMGFQETQYF. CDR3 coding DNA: TGTGCCAGCAGTCCTTACATGGGGTTCCAAGAGACCCAGTACTTC.

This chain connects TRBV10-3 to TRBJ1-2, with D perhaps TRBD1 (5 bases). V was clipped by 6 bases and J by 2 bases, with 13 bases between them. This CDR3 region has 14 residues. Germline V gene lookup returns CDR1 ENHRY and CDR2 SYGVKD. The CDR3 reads CAISRGRTNYGYTF. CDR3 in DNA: TGTGCCATCAGCCGGGGACGGACGAACTATGGCTACACCTTC.

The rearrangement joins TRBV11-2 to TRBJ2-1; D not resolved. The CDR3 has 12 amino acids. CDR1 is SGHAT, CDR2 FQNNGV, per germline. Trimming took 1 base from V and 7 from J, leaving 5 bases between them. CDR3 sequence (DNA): TGTGCCAGCAGCTTAGTGAGGAATGAGCAGTTCTTC. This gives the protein CASSLVRNEQFF.

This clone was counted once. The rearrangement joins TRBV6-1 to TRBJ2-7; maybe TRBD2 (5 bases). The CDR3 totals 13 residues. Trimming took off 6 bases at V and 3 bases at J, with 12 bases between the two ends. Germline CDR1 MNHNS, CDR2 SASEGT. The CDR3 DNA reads TGTGCCAGCAGCCCGGGGAGCAACTACGAGCAGTACTTC. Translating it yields CASSPGSNYEQYF.

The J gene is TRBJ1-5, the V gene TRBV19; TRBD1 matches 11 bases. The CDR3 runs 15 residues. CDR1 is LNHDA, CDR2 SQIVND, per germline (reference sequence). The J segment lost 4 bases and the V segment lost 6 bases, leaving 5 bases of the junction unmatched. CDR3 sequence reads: CASRPGTGGNQPQHF. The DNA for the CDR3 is TGTGCCAGTAGACCAGGGACAGGGGGAAATCAGCCCCAGCATTTT.

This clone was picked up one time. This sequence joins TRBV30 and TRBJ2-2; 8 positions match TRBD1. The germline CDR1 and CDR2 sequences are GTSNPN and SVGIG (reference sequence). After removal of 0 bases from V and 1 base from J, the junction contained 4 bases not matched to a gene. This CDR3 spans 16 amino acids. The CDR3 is CAWSVKGTGNTGELFF. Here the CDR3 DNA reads TGTGCCTGGAGTGTAAAGGGGACAGGGAACACCGGGGAGCTGTTTTTT.

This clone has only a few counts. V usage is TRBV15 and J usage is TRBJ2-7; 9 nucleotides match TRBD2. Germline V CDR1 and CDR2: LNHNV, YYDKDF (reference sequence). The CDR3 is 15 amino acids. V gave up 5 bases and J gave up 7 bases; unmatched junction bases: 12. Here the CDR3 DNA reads TGTGCCACCAGCGGCCGTGGCGGGGGGGCGAGGGAGCAGTACTTC. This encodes CATSGRGGGAREQYF.

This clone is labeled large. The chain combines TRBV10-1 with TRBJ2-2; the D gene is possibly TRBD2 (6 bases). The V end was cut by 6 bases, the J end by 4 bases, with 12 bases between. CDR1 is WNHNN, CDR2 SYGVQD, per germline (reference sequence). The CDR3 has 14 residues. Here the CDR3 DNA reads TGCGCCAGCAGGGATCTAGCGTCCACCGGGGAGCTGTTTTTT. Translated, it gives CASRDLASTGELFF.

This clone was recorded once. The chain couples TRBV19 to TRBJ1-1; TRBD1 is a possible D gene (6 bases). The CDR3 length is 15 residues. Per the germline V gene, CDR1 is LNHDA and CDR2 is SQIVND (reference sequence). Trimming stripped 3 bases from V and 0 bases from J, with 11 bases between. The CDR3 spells CASSILKGVNTEAFF. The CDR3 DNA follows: TGTGCCAGTAGTATTTTGAAGGGGGTGAACACTGAAGCTTTCTTT.

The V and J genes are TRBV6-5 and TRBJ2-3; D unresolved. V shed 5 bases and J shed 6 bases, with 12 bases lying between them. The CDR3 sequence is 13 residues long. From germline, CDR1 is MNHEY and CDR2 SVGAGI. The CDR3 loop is CASSLRVSDTQYF. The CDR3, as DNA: TGTGCCAGCAGTCTAAGGGTATCCGATACGCAGTATTTT.

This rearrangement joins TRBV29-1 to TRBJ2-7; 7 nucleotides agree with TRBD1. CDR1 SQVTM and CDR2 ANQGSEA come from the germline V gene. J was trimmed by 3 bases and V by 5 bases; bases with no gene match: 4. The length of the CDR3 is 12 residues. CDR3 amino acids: CSVSHRGYEQYF. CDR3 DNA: TGCAGCGTTAGTCACAGGGGCTACGAGCAGTACTTC.

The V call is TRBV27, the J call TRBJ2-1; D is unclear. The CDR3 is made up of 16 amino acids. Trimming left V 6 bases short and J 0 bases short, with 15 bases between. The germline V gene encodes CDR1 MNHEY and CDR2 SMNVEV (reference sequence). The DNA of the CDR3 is TGTGCCAGCAGCCCTGACACCACGGTCTCCTACAATGAGCAGTTCTTC. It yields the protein CASSPDTTVSYNEQFF.

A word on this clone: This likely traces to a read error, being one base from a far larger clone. CDR3 DNA: TGTGCCCGGAGTGTACTAACCCAAGAGACCCAGTACTTC. It specifies CARSVLTQETQYF. The chain couples TRBV30 to TRBJ2-5; D not certain. Germline lookup yields CDR1 GTSNPN and CDR2 SVGIG (reference sequence). The CDR3 is 13 residues long. Filled out from reference TRBV30 and TRBJ2-5, the complete variable domain reads SQTIHQWPATLVQPVGSPLSLECTVEGTSNPNLYWYRQAAGRGLQLLFYSVGIGQISSEVPQNLSASRPQDRQFILSSKKLLLSDSGFYLCARSVLTQETQYFGPGTRLLVL.

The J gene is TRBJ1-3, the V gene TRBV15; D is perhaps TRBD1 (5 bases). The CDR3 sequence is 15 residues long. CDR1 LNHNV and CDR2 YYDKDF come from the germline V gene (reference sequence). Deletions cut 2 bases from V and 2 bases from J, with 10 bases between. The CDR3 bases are TGTGCCACCAGCAGAAAGACAGATCCTGGAAACACCATATATTTT. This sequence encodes CATSRKTDPGNTIYF.

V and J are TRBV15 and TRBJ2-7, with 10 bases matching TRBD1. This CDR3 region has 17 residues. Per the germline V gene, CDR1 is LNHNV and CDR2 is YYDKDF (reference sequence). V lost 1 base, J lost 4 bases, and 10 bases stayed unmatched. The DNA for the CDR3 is TGTGCCACCAGCAGAGGTCTGGACAGGGGGGCTCGATACGAGCAGTACTTC. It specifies CATSRGLDRGARYEQYF. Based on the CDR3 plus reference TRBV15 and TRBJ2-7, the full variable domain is DAMVIQNPRYQVTQFGKPVTLSCSQTLNHNVMYWYQQKSSQAPKLLFHYYDKDFNNEADTPDNFQSRRPNTSFCFLDIRSPGLGDTAMYLCATSRGLDRGARYEQYFGPGTRLTVT.

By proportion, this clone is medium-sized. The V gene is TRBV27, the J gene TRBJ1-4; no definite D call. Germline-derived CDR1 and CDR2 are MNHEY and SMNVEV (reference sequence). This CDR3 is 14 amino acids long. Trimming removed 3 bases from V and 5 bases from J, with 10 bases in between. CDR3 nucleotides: TGTGCCAGCAGTTTGACCAGACGGAATGAAAAACTGTTTTTT. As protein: CASSLTRRNEKLFF.

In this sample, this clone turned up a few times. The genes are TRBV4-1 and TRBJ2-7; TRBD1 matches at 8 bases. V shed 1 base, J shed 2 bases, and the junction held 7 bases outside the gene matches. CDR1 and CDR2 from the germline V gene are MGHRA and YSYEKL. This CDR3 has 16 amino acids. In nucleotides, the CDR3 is TGCGCCAGCAGCCAAGCGATAGACAGGGGAGCCTACGAGCAGTACTTC. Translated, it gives CASSQAIDRGAYEQYF.

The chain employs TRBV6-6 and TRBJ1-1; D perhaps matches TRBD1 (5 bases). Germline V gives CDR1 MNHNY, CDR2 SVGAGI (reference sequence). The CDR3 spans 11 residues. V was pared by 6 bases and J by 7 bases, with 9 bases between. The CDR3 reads CASRGTVEAFF. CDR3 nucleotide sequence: TGTGCCAGCAGGGGGACGGTTGAAGCTTTCTTT.

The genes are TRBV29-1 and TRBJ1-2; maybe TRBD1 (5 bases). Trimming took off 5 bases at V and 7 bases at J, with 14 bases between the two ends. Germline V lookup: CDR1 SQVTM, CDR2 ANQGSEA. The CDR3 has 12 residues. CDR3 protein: CSVFGGAAGYTF. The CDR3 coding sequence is TGCAGCGTTTTCGGTGGGGCAGCTGGCTACACCTTC.